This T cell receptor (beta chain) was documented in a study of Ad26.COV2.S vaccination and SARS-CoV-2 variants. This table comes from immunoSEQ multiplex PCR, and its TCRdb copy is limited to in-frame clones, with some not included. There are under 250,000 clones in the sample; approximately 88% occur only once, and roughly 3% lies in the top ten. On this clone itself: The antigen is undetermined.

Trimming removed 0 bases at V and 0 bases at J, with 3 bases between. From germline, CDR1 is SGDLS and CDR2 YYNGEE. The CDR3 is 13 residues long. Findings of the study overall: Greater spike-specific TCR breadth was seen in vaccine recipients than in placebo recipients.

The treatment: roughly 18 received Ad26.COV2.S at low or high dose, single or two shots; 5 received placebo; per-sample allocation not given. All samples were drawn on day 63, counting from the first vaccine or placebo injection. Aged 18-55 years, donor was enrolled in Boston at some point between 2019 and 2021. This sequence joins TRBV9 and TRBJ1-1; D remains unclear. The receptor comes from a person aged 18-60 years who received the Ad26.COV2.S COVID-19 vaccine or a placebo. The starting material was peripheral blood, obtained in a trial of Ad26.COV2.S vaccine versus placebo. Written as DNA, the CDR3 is TGTGCCAGCAGCGTAGCTCTGAACACTGAAGCTTTCTTT. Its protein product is CASSVALNTEAFF.